A selection of T cell receptor beta chains follows, all from one sample in a study of tumor and adjacent non-tumor tissue in lung cancer. In TCRdb, the multiplex PCR reads were re-called with MiXCR into one record per CDR3 protein. Of fewer than 75,000 distinct CDR3 sequences in the sample, 75% to 85% were seen once. The specimen sequenced was distant non-tumor lung tissue. Receptors were obtained from a man in his fifties or sixties with non-small cell lung cancer. The CDR3 runs from the conserved cysteine through the conserved F or W. A D gene is named only where the DNA matches it firmly. Not all rows give a size; the values are once, few, many and, for expanded clones, a class.

size	J	D	V	DNA	CDR3
.	TRBJ1-1	.	TRBV12-3/TRBV12-4	TGTGCCAGCAAAATTGAGGGAAGGGCTGAAACTTTCTTT	CASKIEGRAETFF
.	TRBJ1-2	.	TRBV28	TGTGCCGGTAGTTCACTAGGGACCAAAAGTGGCTACACCTTC	CAGSSLGTKSGYTF
.	TRBJ2-4	TRBD1	TRBV5-4	TGTGCTAGCAGCTTGGCCGGGGCAGGGGGCATTCAGTACTTC	CASSLAGAGGIQYF
.	TRBJ2-3	.	TRBV5-5	TGTGCCAGCAGCTGGTGGGGAGAGCGCCCAGATACGCGGTATTTT	CASSWWGERPDTRYF
.	TRBJ2-5	.	TRBV29-1	TGCAGCATTGAAACGGCTGTACAAGAGACCCAGTACTTC	CSIETAVQETQYF
.	TRBJ1-2	.	TRBV6-5	TGTACCAGCAGTTATGGGCTGGGGGCGCGATTAAGTGGCTACACCTTC	CTSSYGLGARLSGYTF
many	TRBJ2-7	TRBD2	TRBV5-4	TGTGCCAGCAGCTTCCGTAGCGGGAGAGACTACGAGCAGTACTTC	CASSFRSGRDYEQYF
large	TRBJ2-6	TRBD1	TRBV11-1	TGTGCCAGCAGTCGGACAGGGAGGCCTTCTGGGGCCAACGTCCTGACTTTC	CASSRTGRPSGANVLTF
once	TRBJ2-1	.	TRBV4-2	TGTGCCAGCAGCCAAGATCTGGACAATGATCAGTTCTTC	CASSQDLDNDQFF
.	TRBJ1-1	.	TRBV20-1	TGCAGTGCTAAATACGGGGGAGGGATAGGTGAAGCTTTCTTT	CSAKYGGGIGEAFF
.	TRBJ2-2	.	TRBV27	TGTGCCAGCAGCACGGGAGATGGGGGGGAGCTGTTTTTT	CASSTGDGGELFF
many	TRBJ2-3	TRBD2	TRBV5-1	TGCGCCAGCAGCACGGGAGGAACAGATACGCAGTATTTT	CASSTGGTDTQYF
.	TRBJ2-3	TRBD1	TRBV7-8	TGTGCCAGTAGGTTAAACAGGGGGCCCGGAGATACGCAGTATTTT	CASRLNRGPGDTQYF
.	TRBJ1-3	.	TRBV11-2	TGTGCCGGCAGCTCCACGAGGGTTATTGGAAACACCATATATTTT	CAGSSTRVIGNTIYF
.	TRBJ2-1	.	TRBV28	TGTGCCCCGCAGGGAACGACAAGCTACAATTATCAGTTCTTC	CAPQGTTSYNYQFF
.	TRBJ2-5	TRBD1	TRBV6-5	TGTGACAGCAGTGACCGGGACAGGCAGTATTTC	CDSSDRDRQYF
.	TRBJ2-7	TRBD1	TRBV11-3	TGTGCCAACAGCCCCCCGAGACAGGGGGCTCGGGGGCAGTACTTC	CANSPPRQGARGQYF
.	TRBJ2-3	.	TRBV2	TGTGCCAGCACGCTTACGCGGCGCACAGATACGCAGTATTTT	CASTLTRRTDTQYF
many	TRBJ1-4	.	TRBV25-1	TGTGCCAGCAGTGATCTCTCGCCAGGAGAAAAACTGTTTTTT	CASSDLSPGEKLFF
.	TRBJ2-1	TRBD1	TRBV20-1	TGCAGTGTGGGACAGCACTTCTACAATGAGCAGTTCTTT	CSVGQHFYNEQFF
once	TRBJ2-3	.	TRBV11-3	TGTGCGAGCAGCTCCGGGCTAGCAGATAGCACAGATAGGCAGTTTTTT	CASSSGLADSTDRQFF
.	TRBJ1-2	TRBD1	TRBV5-6	TGTGCCAGCAGCGGTGCGACAGGGATTAACTATCTCTACACCTTC	CASSGATGINYLYTF
.	TRBJ1-2	.	TRBV6-2/TRBV6-3	TGTACCAGCAGTTACGTACGGGGCGAGTCCAATGGCTACGCCTTC	CTSSYVRGESNGYAF
few	TRBJ1-2	TRBD1	TRBV11-2	TGTGCCAGCAGCTTAGAAACAGGGGGCCGAGGATATGGCTACACCTTC	CASSLETGGRGYGYTF
many	TRBJ1-1	.	TRBV5-1	TGCGCCAGCAGCTCGGGACGGGAGTACACTGAAGCTTTCTTT	CASSSGREYTEAFF
.	TRBJ2-2	TRBD1	TRBV29-1	TGCAGCGGTGGCTCGGGACAGGGATTTGGCGGGGAGCTGTTTTTT	CSGGSGQGFGGELFF
.	TRBJ2-3	TRBD1	TRBV11-2	TGTGCCAGCAGCTTAGGACAGGGAAATACGCAGTACTTT	CASSLGQGNTQYF
.	TRBJ1-4	.	TRBV29-1	TGTAGCGCTCCGGGGAATGGAAAACTGTCTTTT	CSAPGNGKLSF
few	TRBJ2-1	TRBD2	TRBV7-8	TGTGCCAGCAGCTCCTGGACTAGTGGGAGCGAGAATGAGCAGTTCTTC	CASSSWTSGSENEQFF
.	TRBJ1-5	.	TRBV6-5	TGTGTCAGCAGGCGACTTCAGGGAGGTCAGCCTCAGCATTTT	CVSRRLQGGQPQHF
once	TRBJ2-1	.	TRBV7-9	TGTGCCAGCAGCTATTTCAATAAGCAGCTCTTC	CASSYFNKQLF
.	TRBJ1-3	.	TRBV29-1	TGCAGTGCTGCGAGGGGAGGGACCATATATTTT	CSAARGGTIYF
many	TRBJ2-3	TRBD2	TRBV11-2	TGTGCCAGCAGCTTAGATGCGGGGGGCTTTCTTAGCACAGATACGCAGTATTTT	CASSLDAGGFLSTDTQYF
.	TRBJ2-2	TRBD2	TRBV5-4	TGTGCCAGTAGCACGCCGGGACTAGCGGGAGGCACCGGGGAGCTGTTTTTT	CASSTPGLAGGTGELFF
once	TRBJ1-3	.	TRBV6-5	TGTACTAGCTGTTACTTTGCCAGCTACTCTGGAAACACCATATATTTT	CTSCYFASYSGNTIYF
.	TRBJ1-1	TRBD1	TRBV6-6	TGCGCCAGCACCTTCGGGGGGACAGGGGGCCCTCACACTGATGCTTTCTTT	CASTFGGTGGPHTDAFF
.	TRBJ2-7	TRBD1	TRBV29-1	TGTAGCGCAACAAGGGAGGGACAGGGTTCCCACGAGCAGAACTTC	CSATREGQGSHEQNF